A selection of T cell receptor beta chains follows, all from one sample in a study of technical replicates of blood from several donors. Profiling relied on immunoSEQ multiplex PCR, and the TCRdb table lists in-frame clones only, not all of them. Of about 87,000 clones detected, 95% appear once; the ten largest clones hold less than 0.35%. The specimen was T cells isolated from PBMCs. The receptors come from a human donor in good health. CDR3s include the opening cysteine and the closing phenylalanine or tryptophan.

J gene,V gene,CDR3 protein
TRBJ1-5,TRBV7-9,CASSPLRLTGGTQPQHF
TRBJ1-1,TRBV5-1,CASSSGGTEAFF
TRBJ1-2,TRBV27,CASSLQGARGYTF
TRBJ2-3,TRBV7-2,CASSLDLLAEAIGDTQYF
TRBJ2-7,TRBV9,CASSVRDRDYEQYF
TRBJ1-2,TRBV27,CASTLSGTELLANYGYTF
TRBJ2-5,TRBV6-6,CASRPGTLQETQYF
TRBJ2-1,TRBV2,CASSEAREQFF
TRBJ1-1,TRBV6-1,CASSEIGGVITEAFF
TRBJ2-3,TRBV6-1,CASSEGSGTGYTDTQYF
TRBJ1-1,TRBV28,CASSLSRANTEAFF
TRBJ2-7,TRBV9,CASSVDGSTTYEQYF
TRBJ2-7,TRBV25-1,CASSEYSWEQYF
TRBJ2-7,TRBV29-1,CSVQRQDLNPYEQYF
TRBJ2-1,TRBV25-1,CASSPVLADNEQFF
TRBJ1-2,TRBV30,CAWSVIRNYGYTF
TRBJ2-5,TRBV4-1,CASSQEPRGETQYF
TRBJ2-7,TRBV7-9,CASSLKVSGTGKGEQYF
TRBJ1-1,TRBV9,CASSVQGASTEAFF
TRBJ2-3,TRBV10-3,CAISEWTNTDTQYF
TRBJ2-7,TRBV5-1,CASSLALEVGEQYF
TRBJ2-5,TRBV14,CASSQGKLRVETQYF
TRBJ1-3,TRBV7-3,CASSFNPESDSGNTIYF
TRBJ2-7,TRBV4-3,CASSDGSSEQYF
TRBJ2-3,TRBV7-2,CASSFSSASGQDTQYF
TRBJ1-1,TRBV4-2,CASSQVGGLRNTEAFF
TRBJ1-2,TRBV29-1,CSVERVWNIGYTF